These 18 T cell receptor beta chains share one sample of origin, sequenced in a study of blood T cell repertoires in COVID-19. Measured with immunoSEQ multiplex PCR; TCRdb has only the in-frame clones, and not every one. The table shows 100,000 to 120,000 clones, with around four fifths occurring only once. Sequencing was performed on peripheral blood. The receptors come from a woman aged 55-70 years with acute or convalescent COVID-19.

The V call is TRBV7-3, the J call TRBJ1-1; D is undetermined. Germline V lookup: CDR1 SGHTA, CDR2 FQGTGA. The V gene lost 6 bases and the J gene lost 1 base, with 18 bases spanning the gap. CDR3 length: 16 residues. DNA for the CDR3: TGTGCCAGCAGTTCCATGGGAGGGAATCAGAACACTGAAGCTTTCTTT. This encodes CASSSMGGNQNTEAFF.

This chain connects TRBV18 to TRBJ2-7; D perhaps matches TRBD1 (5 bases). CDR3 length equals 13 residues. The germline V gene encodes CDR1 KGHSH and CDR2 LQKENI. Trimming removed 4 bases at V and 9 bases at J, with 16 bases between. DNA for the CDR3: TGTGCCAGCTCACTCCCAAGTACAGGCGGGCAGTACTTC. Its protein is CASSLPSTGGQYF.

The chain combines TRBV19 with TRBJ2-1; 7 nucleotides agree with TRBD2. The CDR3 totals 19 residues. Germline V gene lookup returns CDR1 LNHDA and CDR2 SQIVND (reference sequence). J gave up 7 bases and V 3 bases, and 21 bases lay outside the gene matches. CDR3 bases: TGTGCCAGTAGTATCATGGGCTTTTATGTGGCGGGGGTGACTAATGAGCAGTTCTTC. It codes for CASSIMGFYVAGVTNEQFF.

The V gene is TRBV7-2, the J gene TRBJ2-7, with a weak D call TRBD1 (5 bases). The CDR3 totals 14 residues. From germline, CDR1 is SGHTA and CDR2 FQGNSA. The V gene lost 2 bases and the J gene lost 6 bases, with 14 bases spanning the gap. CDR3 sequence (DNA): TGTGCCAGCAGCTTATTGGGGCCTTCCGGCGAGCAGTACTTC. Translating it yields CASSLLGPSGEQYF.

This sequence joins TRBV28 and TRBJ2-2, with D unclear. The CDR3 is 14 amino acids. V was pared by 6 bases and J by 6 bases, with 14 bases between. CDR1 MDHEN and CDR2 SYDVKM come from the germline V gene. CDR3 region: CASSQVHKSGELFF. CDR3 nucleotides: TGTGCCAGCAGCCAAGTACACAAATCCGGGGAGCTGTTTTTT.

The rearrangement uses TRBV10-3 and TRBJ1-3, with D possibly being TRBD1 (6 bases). The germline V and J ends were trimmed by 4 bases and 2 bases, with 12 bases remaining between them. Germline CDR1 ENHRY, CDR2 SYGVKD. This CDR3 is 15 amino acids long. The CDR3 region is CAISGRGFTGNTIYF. Here the CDR3 DNA reads TGTGCCATCAGTGGCAGGGGCTTCACTGGAAACACCATATATTTT.

This chain links TRBV5-4 with TRBJ1-5, with D possibly TRBD1 on 6 matching bases. The CDR3 is 15 amino acids. Trimming took off 3 bases at V and 1 base at J, with 11 bases between the two ends. Germline-derived CDR1 and CDR2 are SGHNT and YYREEE (reference sequence). CDR3 sequence reads: CASSWGGGSNQPQHF. The CDR3 region has the DNA TGTGCCAGCAGCTGGGGGGGCGGCAGCAATCAGCCCCAGCATTTT.

This clone was recorded once. The chain links TRBV4-1 to TRBJ1-3; 7 bases agree with TRBD1. V was clipped by 3 bases and J by 0 bases; unmatched bases: 8. The CDR3 spans 17 residues. Per germline, CDR1 MGHRA and CDR2 YSYEKL. CDR3 amino acids: CASSQVGQLISGNTIYF. In nucleotides, the CDR3 is TGCGCCAGCAGCCAGGTGGGACAGCTCATCTCTGGAAACACCATATATTTT.

V and J are TRBV4-2 and TRBJ2-5, with 11 bases matching TRBD2. CDR1 is LGHNA, CDR2 YNFKEQ, per germline. The CDR3 consists of 15 residues. Trimming at V came to 6 bases and at J to 2 bases, leaving 5 bases not matched to a gene. CDR3 residues: CASRSGTSGQETQYF. CDR3 sequence (DNA): TGTGCCAGCAGATCCGGGACTAGCGGTCAAGAGACCCAGTACTTC.

This clone was counted once. For the CDR3, the DNA is TGTGCCAGTAGTACGGGACAGGGGGCTTATGGCTACACCTTC. It is translated as CASSTGQGAYGYTF. The chain has TRBV19 and TRBJ1-2, with TRBD1 matching 12 bases. Trimming took 4 bases from V and 5 from J; bases not matched to a gene: 2. This CDR3 has 14 amino acids. Germline CDR1 and CDR2: LNHDA and SQIVND (reference sequence).

The chain combines TRBV3-1 (or the pseudogene TRBV3-2) with TRBJ2-5; TRBD1 matches at 7 bases. V trimming: 4 bases; J trimming: 2 bases; junction bases outside the gene matches: 4. The CDR3 runs 14 residues. Germline V lookup: CDR1 LGHDT, CDR2 YNNKEL (reference sequence). Here the CDR3 reads CASSRDRVQETQYF. CDR3 DNA: TGTGCCAGCAGCCGAGACAGGGTGCAAGAGACCCAGTACTTC.

This rearrangement joins TRBV27 to TRBJ2-3; D is ambiguous. The germline V and J ends were trimmed by 10 bases and 3 bases, with 20 bases remaining between them. CDR1 and CDR2 (germline): MNHEY, SMNVEV (reference sequence). The CDR3 sequence is 15 residues long. CDR3 loop: CATAPWFSLTDTQYF. The DNA of the CDR3 is TGTGCCACCGCGCCGTGGTTCTCCCTAACAGATACGCAGTATTTT.

In this sample, this clone turned up once. CDR3 DNA sequence: TGTGCCAGCAGCGTAGCGGCGGAGAGCACAGATACGCAGTATTTT. Amino acid sequence: CASSVAAESTDTQYF. The chain employs TRBV9 and TRBJ2-3; D is uncertain. V lost 0 bases to trimming and J lost 0 bases, with 8 bases between them. The CDR3 covers 15 residues. CDR1 is SGDLS, CDR2 YYNGEE, per germline.

V and J are TRBV11-3 and TRBJ1-1; D gene uncertain. Germline V lookup: CDR1 SGHNT, CDR2 YENEEA. The CDR3 is made up of 13 amino acids. V was cut by 4 bases and J by 7 bases, with 13 bases left in between. The DNA for the CDR3 is TGTGCCAGCAGCTCCACTCGTGGCGGTGAAGCTTTCTTT. Amino acid sequence: CASSSTRGGEAFF. The whole variable domain, remainder taken from reference TRBV11-3 and TRBJ1-1, is EAGVVQSPRYKIIEKKQPVAFWCNPISGHNTLYWYLQNLGQGPELLIRYENEEAVDDSQLPKDRFSAERLKGVDSTLKIQPAELGDSAVYLCASSSTRGGEAFFGQGTRLTVV.

V is TRBV28 and J is TRBJ2-3; 8 bases are a match to TRBD2. With V trimmed by 7 bases and J by 2 bases, 11 bases remained unmatched. This CDR3 contains 16 residues. In germline, CDR1 is MDHEN, CDR2 SYDVKM. The CDR3 loop reads CASTDSSGGPTDTQYF. CDR3 coding DNA: TGTGCCAGCACCGATTCAAGCGGGGGTCCCACAGATACGCAGTATTTT.

This clone has only one observation. The rearrangement uses TRBV5-1 and TRBJ2-1; TRBD1 agrees at 9 bases. This CDR3 is built from 18 residues. The V gene's germline CDR1 is SGHRS and CDR2 YFSETQ. V dropped 0 bases and J dropped 7; count of bases not matched to a gene: 14. The CDR3: CASSLVGSGTGNLNEQFF. The CDR3 nucleotides read TGCGCCAGCAGCTTGGTGGGCTCCGGGACAGGGAATTTGAATGAGCAGTTCTTC.

The chain has TRBV4-3 and TRBJ1-2, with D possibly being TRBD1 (5 bases). V gave up 0 bases and J gave up 3 bases, with 11 bases separating them. CDR3 length: 15 amino acids. Germline CDR1 is LGHNA and CDR2 is YSLEER. The CDR3 DNA reads TGCGCCAGCAGCCAAGATGCAGGGAGGGACTATGGCTACACCTTC. This translates into CASSQDAGRDYGYTF.

This clone has just one count. The chain's CDR3 is CASSLPLGGGRYEQYF. The CDR3 nucleotides read TGTGCCAGCAGCTTACCGCTAGGGGGGGGGCGGTACGAGCAGTACTTC. This chain connects TRBV11-3 to TRBJ2-7, with D possibly TRBD2 on 7 matching bases. Germline loops: CDR1 SGHNT, CDR2 YENEEA. Between the trimmed V and J ends, which lost 2 bases and 4 bases, there was a span of 18 bases. This CDR3 region has 16 residues.